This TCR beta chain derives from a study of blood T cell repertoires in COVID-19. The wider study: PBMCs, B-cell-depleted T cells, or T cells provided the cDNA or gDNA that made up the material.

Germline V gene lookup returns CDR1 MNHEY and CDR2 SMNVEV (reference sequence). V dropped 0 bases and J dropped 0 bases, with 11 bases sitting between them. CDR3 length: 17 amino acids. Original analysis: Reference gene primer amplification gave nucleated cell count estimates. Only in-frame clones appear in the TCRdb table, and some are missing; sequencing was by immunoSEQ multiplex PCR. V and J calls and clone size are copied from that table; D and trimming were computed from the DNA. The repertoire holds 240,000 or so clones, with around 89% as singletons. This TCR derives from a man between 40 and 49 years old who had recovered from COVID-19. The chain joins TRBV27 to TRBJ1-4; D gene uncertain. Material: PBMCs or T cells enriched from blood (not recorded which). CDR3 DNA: TGTGCCAGCAGTTTATCACCTTTTGGCCCAACTAATGAAAAACTGTTTTTT. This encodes CASSLSPFGPTNEKLFF.